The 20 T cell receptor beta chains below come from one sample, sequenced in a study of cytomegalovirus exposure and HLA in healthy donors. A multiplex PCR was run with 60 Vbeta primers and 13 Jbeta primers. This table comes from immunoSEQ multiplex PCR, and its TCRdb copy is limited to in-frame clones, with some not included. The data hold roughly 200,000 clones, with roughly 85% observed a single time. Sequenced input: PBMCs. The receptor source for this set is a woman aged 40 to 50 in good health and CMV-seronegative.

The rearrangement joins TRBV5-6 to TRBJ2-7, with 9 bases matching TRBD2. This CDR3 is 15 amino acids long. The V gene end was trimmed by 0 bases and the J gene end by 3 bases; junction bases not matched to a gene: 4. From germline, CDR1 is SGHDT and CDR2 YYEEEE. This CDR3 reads CASSLGSGGIYEQYF. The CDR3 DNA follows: TGTGCCAGCAGCTTGGGTAGCGGGGGAATCTACGAGCAGTACTTC.

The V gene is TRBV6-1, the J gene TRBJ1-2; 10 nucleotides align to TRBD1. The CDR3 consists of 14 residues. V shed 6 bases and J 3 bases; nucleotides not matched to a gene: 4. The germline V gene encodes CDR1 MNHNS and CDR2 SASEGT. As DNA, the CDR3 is TGTGCCAGCAGGGCCGGACAGGGGGACTATGGCTACACCTTC. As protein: CASRAGQGDYGYTF.

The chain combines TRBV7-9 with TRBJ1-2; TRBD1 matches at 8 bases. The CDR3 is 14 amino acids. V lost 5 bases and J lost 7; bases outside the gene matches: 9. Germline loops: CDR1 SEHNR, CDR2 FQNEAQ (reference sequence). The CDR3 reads CASSLDRADGGYTF. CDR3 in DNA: TGTGCCAGCAGCCTGGACAGGGCTGACGGTGGCTACACCTTC.

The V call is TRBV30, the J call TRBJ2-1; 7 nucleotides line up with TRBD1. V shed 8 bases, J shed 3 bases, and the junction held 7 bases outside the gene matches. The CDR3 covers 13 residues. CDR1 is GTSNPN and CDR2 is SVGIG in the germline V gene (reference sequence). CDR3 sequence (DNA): TGTGCCATAGAGGGGGCCGGCTACAATGAGCAGTTCTTC. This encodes CAIEGAGYNEQFF.

CDR3 DNA sequence: TGTGCCAGCAGCACGCTTACCCGTAGACAGGAGCATGGCTACACCTTC. Amino acids: CASSTLTRRQEHGYTF. The rearrangement joins TRBV13 to TRBJ1-2, with TRBD1 as a possible D gene (6 bases). V lost 5 bases to trimming and J lost 6 bases, with 22 bases between them. CDR1 is PRHDT and CDR2 is FYEKMQ in the germline V gene (reference sequence). The CDR3 extends over 16 amino acids.

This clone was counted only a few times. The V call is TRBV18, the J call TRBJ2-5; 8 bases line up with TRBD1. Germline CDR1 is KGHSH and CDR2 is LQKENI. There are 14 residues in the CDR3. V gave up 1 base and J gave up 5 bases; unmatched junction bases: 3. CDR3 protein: CASSPQAGGETQYF. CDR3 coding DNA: TGTGCCAGCTCACCACAAGCAGGGGGCGAGACCCAGTACTTC.

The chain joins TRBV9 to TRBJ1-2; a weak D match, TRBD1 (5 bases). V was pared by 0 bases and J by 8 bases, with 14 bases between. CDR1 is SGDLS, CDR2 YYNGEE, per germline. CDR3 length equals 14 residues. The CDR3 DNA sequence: TGTGCCAGCAGCGTAGAGGACACGGACGGGGGCTACACCTTC. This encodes CASSVEDTDGGYTF.

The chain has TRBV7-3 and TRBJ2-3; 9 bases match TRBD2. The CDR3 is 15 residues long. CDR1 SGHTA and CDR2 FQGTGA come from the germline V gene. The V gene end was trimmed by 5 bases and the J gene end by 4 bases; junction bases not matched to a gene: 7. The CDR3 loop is CASSPGTSRADTQYF. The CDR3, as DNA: TGTGCCAGCAGCCCTGGGACTAGCCGTGCAGATACGCAGTATTTT.

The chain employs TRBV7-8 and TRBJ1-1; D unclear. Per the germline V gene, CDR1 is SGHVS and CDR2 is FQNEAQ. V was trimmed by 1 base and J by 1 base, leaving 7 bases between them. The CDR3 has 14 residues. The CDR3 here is CASSLVSGNTEAFF. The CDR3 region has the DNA TGTGCCAGCAGCTTAGTTTCGGGGAACACTGAAGCTTTCTTT.

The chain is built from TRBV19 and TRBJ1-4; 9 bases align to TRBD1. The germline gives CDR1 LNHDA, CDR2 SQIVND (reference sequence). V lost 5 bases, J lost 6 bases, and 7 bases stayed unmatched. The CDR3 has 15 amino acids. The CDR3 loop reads CASSPTDRGDEKLFF. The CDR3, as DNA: TGTGCCAGTAGTCCAACGGACAGGGGTGATGAAAAACTGTTTTTT.

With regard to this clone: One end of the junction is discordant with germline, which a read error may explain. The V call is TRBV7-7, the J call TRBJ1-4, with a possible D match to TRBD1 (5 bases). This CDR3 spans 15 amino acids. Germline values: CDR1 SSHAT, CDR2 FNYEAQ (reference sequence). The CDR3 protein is CASSPTGATNEKLFF. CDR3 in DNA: TGTGCTAGCAGCCCGACGGGGGCAACTAATGAAAAACTGTTTTTT.

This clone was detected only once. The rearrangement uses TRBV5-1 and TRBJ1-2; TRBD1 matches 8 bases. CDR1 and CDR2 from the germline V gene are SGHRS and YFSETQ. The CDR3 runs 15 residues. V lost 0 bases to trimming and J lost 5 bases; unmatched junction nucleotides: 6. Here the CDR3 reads CASSLEARGQYGYTF. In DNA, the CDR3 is TGCGCCAGCAGCTTGGAGGCCAGGGGGCAATATGGCTACACCTTC.

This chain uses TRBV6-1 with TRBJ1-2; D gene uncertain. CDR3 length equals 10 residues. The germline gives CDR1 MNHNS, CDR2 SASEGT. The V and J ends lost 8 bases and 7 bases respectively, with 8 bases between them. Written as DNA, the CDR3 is TGTGCCAGCGCAGTGGCTGGCTACACCTTC. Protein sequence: CASAVAGYTF.

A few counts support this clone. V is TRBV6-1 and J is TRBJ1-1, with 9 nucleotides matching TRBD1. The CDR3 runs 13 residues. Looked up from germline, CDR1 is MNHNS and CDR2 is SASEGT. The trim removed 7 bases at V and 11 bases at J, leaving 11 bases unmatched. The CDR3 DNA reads TGTGCCAGCACCCGGACAGGGGAGAATTGGGCTTTCTTT. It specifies CASTRTGENWAFF.

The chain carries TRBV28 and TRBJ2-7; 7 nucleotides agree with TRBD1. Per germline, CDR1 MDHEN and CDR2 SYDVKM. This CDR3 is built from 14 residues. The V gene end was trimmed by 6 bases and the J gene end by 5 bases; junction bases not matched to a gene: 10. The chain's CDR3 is CASSRDSELHEQYF. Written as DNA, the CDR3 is TGTGCCAGCAGCCGGGACAGTGAGCTTCACGAGCAGTACTTC. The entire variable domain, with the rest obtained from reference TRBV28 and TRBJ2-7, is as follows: DVKVTQSSRYLVKRTGEKVFLECVQDMDHENMFWYRQDPGLGLRLIYFSYDVKMKEKGDIPEGYSVSREKKERFSLILESASTNQTSMYLCASSRDSELHEQYFGPGTRLTVT.

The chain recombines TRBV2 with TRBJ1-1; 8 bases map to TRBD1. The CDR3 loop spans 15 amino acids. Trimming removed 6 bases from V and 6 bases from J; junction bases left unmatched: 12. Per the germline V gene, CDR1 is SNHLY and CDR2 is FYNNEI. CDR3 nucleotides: TGTGCCAGCAGGCCCTCCGGGACAGGTGTCTCTGAAGCTTTCTTT. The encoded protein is CASRPSGTGVSEAFF.

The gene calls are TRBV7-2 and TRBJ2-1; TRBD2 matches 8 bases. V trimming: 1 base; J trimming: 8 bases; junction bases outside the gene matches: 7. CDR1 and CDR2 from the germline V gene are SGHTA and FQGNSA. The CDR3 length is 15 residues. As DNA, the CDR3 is TGTGCCAGCAGCTTAGGCCGGACTAGCCCCCATGAGCAGTTCTTC. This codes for CASSLGRTSPHEQFF.

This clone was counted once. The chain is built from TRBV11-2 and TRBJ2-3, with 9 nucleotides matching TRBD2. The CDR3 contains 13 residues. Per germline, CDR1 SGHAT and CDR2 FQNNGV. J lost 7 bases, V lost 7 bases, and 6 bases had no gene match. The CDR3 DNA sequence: TGTGCCAGCAAGGGACTAGCTCTATATACGCAGTATTTT. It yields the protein CASKGLALYTQYF.

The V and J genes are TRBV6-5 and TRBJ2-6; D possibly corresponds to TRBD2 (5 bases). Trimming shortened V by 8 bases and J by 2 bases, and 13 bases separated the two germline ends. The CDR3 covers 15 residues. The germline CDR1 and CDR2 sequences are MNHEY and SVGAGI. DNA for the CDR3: TGTGCCAGCTCCCGGGGAGTGGCTGGGGCCAACGTCCTGACTTTC. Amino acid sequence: CASSRGVAGANVLTF.

The CDR3 loop is CASSADRADTIYF. In DNA, the CDR3 is TGTGCCAGTAGTGCGGACAGGGCGGACACCATATATTTT. The chain couples TRBV19 to TRBJ1-3; 8 positions agree with TRBD1. The CDR3 has 13 amino acids. Germline CDR1 and CDR2: LNHDA and SQIVND (reference sequence). Germline trimming cut 5 bases from V and 8 bases from J; bases unmatched to any gene: 5.